This T cell receptor (beta chain) is from a study of blood T cell repertoires in COVID-19. Study-level background: The study drew acute and convalescent COVID-19 samples from the United States, Italy and Spain. Sources were T cells, B-cell-depleted T cells, or PBMCs; the material itself was cDNA or gDNA.

As processed by the authors: Amplification of reference gene primers provided the estimated nucleated cell counts. Assay: immunoSEQ multiplex PCR; the TCRdb copy retains only in-frame clones and omits some. That table is the source of V, J and clone size, and D and trimming were worked out from the DNA. The table has about 190,000 clones, about 80% seen once; the top ten hold roughly 6.4%. The ends lost 4 bases at V and 4 bases at J; junction bases unmatched: 8. Germline CDR1 reads MGHRA; CDR2 reads YSYEKL. The CDR3 extends over 15 amino acids. Input material: peripheral blood. The source of this sequence is a man between 60 and 75 years old with acute or convalescent COVID-19. The rearrangement joins TRBV4-1 to TRBJ2-7, with 9 bases aligning to TRBD2. The chain's CDR3 is CASSPFSGSLYEQYF. The CDR3 DNA follows: TGCGCCAGCAGCCCCTTTAGCGGGAGTCTATACGAGCAGTACTTC.